A single sample gave rise to the 28 T cell receptor beta chains below, sequenced in a study of blood T cells in healthy people across ages. Through a sample-barcoded 5' primer and a J-beta primer mix, a second PCR was run for roughly 6 to 11 cycles. TCRdb recomputed calls from the 5' RACE reads with MiXCR, one row per CDR3 protein. The profile covers about 1.6 million distinct CDR3 sequences, with roughly 32% appearing a single time and about 11% taken by the ten largest. Sequenced input: blood. The receptors were sampled from a woman aged 30 to 39 in good health.

This chain connects TRBV7-9 to TRBJ2-7; 8 bases align to TRBD2. J was trimmed by 6 bases and V by 6 bases; bases with no gene match: 7. The CDR3 is made up of 13 amino acids. Germline CDR1 is SEHNR and CDR2 is FQNEAQ (reference sequence). CDR3 sequence (DNA): TGTGCCAGCAGTCCTACTAGCGGTCCCGAGCAGTACTTC. Amino acids: CASSPTSGPEQYF.

The V call is TRBV20-1, the J call TRBJ1-2; 9 nucleotides agree with TRBD1. Germline loops: CDR1 DFQATT, CDR2 SNEGSKA (reference sequence). After removal of 0 bases from V and 2 bases from J, the junction contained 1 base not matched to a gene. This CDR3 has 14 residues. The CDR3 DNA is TGCAGTGCTAGAGAGGGACAGGGCAACTATGGCTACACCTTC. Protein product: CSAREGQGNYGYTF.

In this sample, this clonotype turned up a few times. The chain is built from TRBV7-9 and TRBJ2-7; D is unresolved. Germline lookup yields CDR1 SEHNR and CDR2 FQNEAQ (reference sequence). Between the trimmed V and J ends, which lost 5 bases and 1 base, there was a span of 15 bases. There are 15 residues in the CDR3. The CDR3 is CASSPPEVPSYEQYF. As DNA, the CDR3 is TGTGCCAGCAGCCCTCCAGAAGTCCCTTCCTACGAGCAGTACTTC.

As to this clonotype: The junction shows a germline mismatch at one end, possibly a read error. The genes are TRBV2 and TRBJ1-1, with 9 bases that match TRBD1. Germline V gene lookup returns CDR1 SNHLY and CDR2 FYNNEI. The CDR3 contains 12 residues. CDR3 coding DNA: TGTGCCAGCAGGGGACAGGGAACTGAAGCCTTCTTT. Protein product: CASRGQGTEAFF.

V gene TRBV5-1 combines with J gene TRBJ2-7, with D perhaps TRBD1 (5 bases). The CDR3 totals 14 residues. Germline values: CDR1 SGHRS, CDR2 YFSETQ. V dropped 0 bases and J dropped 7 bases, with 14 bases sitting between them. The CDR3 coding sequence is TGCGCCAGCAGCTTGGACGCAGGGTCGTTGGAGCAGTACTTC. Translated: CASSLDAGSLEQYF.

The table lists this clonotype with a few counts. A much larger clone differs from this one at a single base, so this may be a read error. The CDR3 is CSATRGPNNEQFF. The DNA for the CDR3 is TGCAGCGCTACCCGGGGGCCCAACAATGAGCAGTTCTTC. V is TRBV29-1 and J is TRBJ2-1, with D perhaps assigned TRBD1 or TRBD2 (6 bases each). The CDR3 runs to 13 residues. Germline CDR1 and CDR2: SQVTM and ANQGSEA. V dropped 7 bases and J dropped 5 bases, with 15 bases sitting between them.

This chain links TRBV20-1 with TRBJ1-2, with D uncertain. V was clipped by 3 bases and J by 8 bases, with 19 bases between them. CDR1 and CDR2 from the germline V gene are DFQATT and SNEGSKA (reference sequence). There are 14 residues in the CDR3. Here the CDR3 reads CSARGGRWGRGYTF. DNA of the CDR3: TGCAGTGCTAGGGGAGGACGCTGGGGTAGGGGCTACACCTTC.

The chain links TRBV7-3 to TRBJ2-2; unclear D gene. Germline CDR1 reads SGHTA; CDR2 reads FQGTGA. V lost 6 bases to trimming and J lost 2 bases, with 7 bases between them. This CDR3 has 13 amino acids. CDR3 amino acids: CASRPYNTGELFF. Here the CDR3 DNA reads TGTGCCAGCAGGCCATATAACACCGGGGAGCTGTTTTTT.

This chain uses TRBV7-8 with TRBJ1-1; D gene unclear. CDR3 size: 14 residues. Germline V CDR1 and CDR2: SGHVS, FQNEAQ. V was shortened by 5 bases and J by 0 bases, with 10 bases between the two germline ends. CDR3 DNA: TGTGCCAGCAGCCGACCCTCCATGAACACTGAAGCTTTCTTT. This gives the protein CASSRPSMNTEAFF.

This clonotype was found a few times. The chain is built from TRBV7-3 and TRBJ2-4; TRBD1 might be the D (6 bases). V lost 1 base, J lost 2 bases, and 18 bases lay in between. The CDR3 contains 18 residues. CDR1 is SGHTA and CDR2 is FQGTGA in the germline V gene. The CDR3 loop reads CASSLMGEGGRSKNIQYF. Here the CDR3 DNA reads TGTGCCAGCAGCTTAATGGGGGAAGGGGGACGGTCCAAAAACATTCAGTACTTC.

The chain links TRBV6-2 or TRBV6-3 to TRBJ2-4; D is ambiguous. The V end was cut by 6 bases, the J end by 13 bases, with 19 bases between. The CDR3 has 13 amino acids. The germline CDR1 and CDR2 sequences are MNHEY and SVGEGT. The CDR3: CASSTTYYNEQYF. For the CDR3, the DNA is TGTGCCAGCAGCACCACATACTACAATGAGCAGTACTTC.

V usage is TRBV20-1 and J usage is TRBJ2-3; 10 nucleotides align to TRBD2. The trim removed 2 bases at V and 0 bases at J, leaving 5 bases unmatched. Germline V lookup: CDR1 DFQATT, CDR2 SNEGSKA (reference sequence). This CDR3 has 16 residues. CDR3 in amino acids: CSARSRTSGSTDTQYF. CDR3 in DNA: TGCAGTGCTAGATCAAGGACTAGCGGAAGCACAGATACGCAGTATTTT.

The chain couples TRBV20-1 to TRBJ2-5; weak D call: TRBD2 (7 bases). The V and J ends lost 6 bases and 7 bases respectively, with 27 bases between them. This CDR3 has 16 amino acids. Germline V CDR1 and CDR2: DFQATT, SNEGSKA (reference sequence). CDR3 coding DNA: TGCAGTGCGCCGACCGCCGGGGCGGGGGACATAAGGACCCAGTACTTC. This codes for CSAPTAGAGDIRTQYF.

The V gene is TRBV27, the J gene TRBJ2-5; D assignment may be TRBD1 or TRBD2 (5 bases each). Trimming left V 5 bases short and J 4 bases short, with 23 bases between. Germline-derived CDR1 and CDR2 are MNHEY and SMNVEV (reference sequence). The CDR3 length is 17 residues. CDR3 nucleotide sequence: TGTGCCAGCAGTCCTACCCCGAAGAGGGGTGGAGGAGAGACCCAGTACTTC. Translation gives CASSPTPKRGGGETQYF.

This chain connects TRBV20-1 to TRBJ2-3, with D perhaps being TRBD1 or TRBD2 (5 bases each). CDR1 DFQATT and CDR2 SNEGSKA come from the germline V gene (reference sequence). This CDR3 is built from 14 residues. Deletions cut 6 bases from V and 6 bases from J, with 19 bases between. The CDR3 region is CSAGRPGGSDTQYF. As DNA, the CDR3 is TGCAGTGCCGGACGGCCTGGGGGATCTGATACGCAGTATTTT.

In its sample, this clonotype was seen many times. This chain connects TRBV4-1 to TRBJ2-5, with 14 bases fitting TRBD2. Germline loops: CDR1 MGHRA, CDR2 YSYEKL. Trimming took 5 bases from V and 4 from J; bases not matched to a gene: 3. The CDR3 runs to 15 residues. The CDR3 bases are TGCGCCAGCAGCTCGACTAGCGGGGGGGCAGAGACCCAGTACTTC. It specifies CASSSTSGGAETQYF.

The chain employs TRBV12-3 or TRBV12-4 and TRBJ2-3; D gene uncertain. The length of the CDR3 is 14 residues. V was cut by 3 bases and J by 4 bases, with 11 bases left in between. The CDR3 sequence is CASSFSSGSDTQYF. CDR3 sequence (DNA): TGTGCCAGCAGTTTTAGTTCCGGGTCAGATACGCAGTATTTT.

This clonotype was found once. This chain links TRBV6-5 with TRBJ2-4; a possible D gene is TRBD2 (7 bases). The CDR3 contains 17 residues. The V end lost 0 bases, the J end lost 15 bases, and 27 bases lay between the germline ends. Germline loops: CDR1 MNHEY, CDR2 SVGAGI. CDR3 sequence reads: CASSYSNRGAGSYERYF. DNA of the CDR3: TGTGCCAGCAGTTACTCGAACCGGGGGGCAGGCTCCTACGAGCGGTACTTC.

This clonotype was detected ten times or more. The rearrangement joins TRBV12-3 or TRBV12-4 to TRBJ2-1; no clear D gene. Trimming took off 4 bases at V and 5 bases at J, with 9 bases between the two ends. The CDR3 extends over 13 amino acids. The CDR3 loop reads CASSSRTDNEQFF. The CDR3 region has the DNA TGTGCCAGCAGTTCACGGACCGACAATGAGCAGTTCTTC.

The V call is TRBV7-3, the J call TRBJ1-1; D gene ambiguous. From germline, CDR1 is SGHTA and CDR2 FQGTGA. Trimming removed 1 base from V and 1 base from J, with 10 bases in between. The CDR3 loop spans 15 amino acids. CDR3 in DNA: TGTGCCAGCAGCTTAAATTACGGAACGAACACTGAAGCTTTCTTT. Translated, it gives CASSLNYGTNTEAFF.

This clonotype occurred many times. This chain uses TRBV10-3 with TRBJ1-2, with D unresolved. This CDR3 is built from 12 residues. Germline V gene sequence: CDR1 ENHRY, CDR2 SYGVKD. V was trimmed by 4 bases and J by 8 bases, leaving 11 bases between them. CDR3 bases: TGTGCCATCAGTGCGGCGGCCCGAGGCTACACCTTC. Amino acid sequence: CAISAAARGYTF.

The CDR3 region is CASSLKPTNGNSPLHF. The CDR3 DNA sequence: TGTGCCAGCAGCTTGAAACCGACCAACGGGAATTCACCCCTCCACTTT. The chain joins TRBV7-6 to TRBJ1-6; D uncertain. This CDR3 region has 16 residues. CDR1 and CDR2 from the germline V gene are SGHVS and FNYEAQ. Trimming stripped 3 bases from V and 7 bases from J, with 16 bases between.

This clonotype was counted only a few times. The chain is built from TRBV2 and TRBJ2-1; 8 bases fit TRBD2. Germline assignment: CDR1 SNHLY and CDR2 FYNNEI. J was trimmed by 7 bases and V by 9 bases; bases with no gene match: 8. The CDR3 runs 13 residues. This CDR3 reads CASSPAGVNEQFF. The CDR3 region has the DNA TGTGCCAGTTCCCCAGCGGGGGTTAATGAGCAGTTCTTC.

The rearrangement joins TRBV20-1 to TRBJ1-2; TRBD1 matches 7 bases. The CDR3 is 12 residues long. V was clipped by 6 bases and J by 5 bases; unmatched bases: 6. Germline V gives CDR1 DFQATT, CDR2 SNEGSKA (reference sequence). CDR3 residues: CSATGGQYGYTF. For the CDR3, the DNA is TGCAGTGCAACCGGGGGACAGTATGGCTACACCTTC.

A few counts support this clonotype. CDR3 coding DNA: TGTGCCAGCAGCGTATACGACAGGGAGGTTTACGAGCAGTACTTC. Its translation is CASSVYDREVYEQYF. This sequence joins TRBV7-8 and TRBJ2-7; D possibly corresponds to TRBD1 (7 bases). Germline CDR1 reads SGHVS; CDR2 reads FQNEAQ. The CDR3 loop spans 15 amino acids. The ends were cut back, 5 bases at V and 4 bases at J, with 18 bases in the middle. The whole variable domain, remainder taken from reference TRBV7-8 and TRBJ2-7, is GAGVSQSPRYKVAKRGQDVALRCDPISGHVSLFWYQQALGQGPEFLTYFQNEAQLDKSGLPSDRFFAERPEGSVSTLKIQRTQQEDSAVYLCASSVYDREVYEQYFGPGTRLTVT.

This clonotype came up a few times. This chain connects TRBV12-3 or TRBV12-4 to TRBJ2-3; 11 nucleotides match TRBD2. V shed 3 bases, J shed 10 bases, and the junction held 12 bases outside the gene matches. This CDR3 is 16 amino acids long. The CDR3 spells CASSFYASGGSTAQYF. CDR3 sequence (DNA): TGTGCCAGCAGTTTTTACGCTAGCGGGGGGAGCACGGCGCAGTATTTT.

This clonotype was seen more than once but under ten times. The CDR3: CSAREVTTDTQYF. The DNA of the CDR3 is TGCAGTGCTAGAGAAGTCACAACAGATACGCAGTATTTT. V usage is TRBV20-1 and J usage is TRBJ2-3; the D is unclear. Trimming took off 0 bases at V and 3 bases at J, with 7 bases between the two ends. The CDR3 is 13 amino acids. The germline V gene has CDR1 DFQATT and CDR2 SNEGSKA (reference sequence).

This clonotype has just a few counts. V gene TRBV7-9 combines with J gene TRBJ2-5; D call uncertain. The CDR3 extends over 14 amino acids. V lost 5 bases to trimming and J lost 5 bases, with 15 bases between them. Germline V lookup: CDR1 SEHNR, CDR2 FQNEAQ (reference sequence). The CDR3 here is CASSQDGPLETQYF. The CDR3 DNA reads as TGTGCCAGCAGCCAAGATGGGCCTTTGGAGACCCAGTACTTC.